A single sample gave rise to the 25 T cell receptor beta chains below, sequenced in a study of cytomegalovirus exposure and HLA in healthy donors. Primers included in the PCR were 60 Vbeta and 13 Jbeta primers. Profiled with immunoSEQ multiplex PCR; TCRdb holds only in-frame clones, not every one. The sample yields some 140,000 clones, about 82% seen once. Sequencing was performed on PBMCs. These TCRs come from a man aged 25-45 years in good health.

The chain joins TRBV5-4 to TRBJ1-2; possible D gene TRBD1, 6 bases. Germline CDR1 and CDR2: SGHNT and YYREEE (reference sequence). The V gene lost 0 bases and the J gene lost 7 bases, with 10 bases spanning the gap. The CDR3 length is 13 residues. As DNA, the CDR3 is TGTGCCAGCAGCTTGGCCAACAGGGTTGGCTACACCTTC. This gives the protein CASSLANRVGYTF.

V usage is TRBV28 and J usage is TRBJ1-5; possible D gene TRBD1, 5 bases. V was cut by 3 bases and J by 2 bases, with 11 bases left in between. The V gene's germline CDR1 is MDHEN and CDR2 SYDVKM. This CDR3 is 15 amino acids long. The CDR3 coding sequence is TGTGCCAGCAGTTTTTATGGAGGGGGCAATCAGCCCCAGCATTTT. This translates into CASSFYGGGNQPQHF.

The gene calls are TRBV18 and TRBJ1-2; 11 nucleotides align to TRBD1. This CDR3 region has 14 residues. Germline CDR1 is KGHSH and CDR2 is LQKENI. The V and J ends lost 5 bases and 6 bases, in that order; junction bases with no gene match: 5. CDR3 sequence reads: CASSTSGQGDGYTF. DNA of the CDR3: TGTGCCAGCTCAACTTCGGGACAGGGGGATGGCTACACCTTC.

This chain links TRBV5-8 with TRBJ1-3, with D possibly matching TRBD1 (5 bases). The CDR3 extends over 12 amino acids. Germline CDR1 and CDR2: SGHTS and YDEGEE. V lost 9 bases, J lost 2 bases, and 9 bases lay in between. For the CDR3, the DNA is TGTGCCAAGGGAGGGGCTGGAAACACCATATATTTT. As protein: CAKGGAGNTIYF.

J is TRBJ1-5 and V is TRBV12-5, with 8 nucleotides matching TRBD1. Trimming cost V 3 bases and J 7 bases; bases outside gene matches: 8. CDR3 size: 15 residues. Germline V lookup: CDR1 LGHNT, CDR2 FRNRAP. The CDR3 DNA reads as TGTGCTAGTGGTTTAGGCGACAGGGGAATACAGCCCCAGCATTTT. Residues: CASGLGDRGIQPQHF. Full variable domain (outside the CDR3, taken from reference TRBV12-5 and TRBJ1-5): DARVTQTPRHKVTEMGQEVTMRCQPILGHNTVFWYRQTMMQGLELLAYFRNRAPLDDSGMPKDRFSAEMPDATLATLKIQPSEPRDSAVYFCASGLGDRGIQPQHFGDGTRLSIL.

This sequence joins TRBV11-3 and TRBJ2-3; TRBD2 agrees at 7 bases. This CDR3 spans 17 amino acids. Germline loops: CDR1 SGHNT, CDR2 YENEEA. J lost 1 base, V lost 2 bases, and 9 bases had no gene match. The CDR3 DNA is TGTGCCAGCAGCTTAACGTGGCGGGAGCGGGGCACAGATACGCAGTATTTT. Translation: CASSLTWRERGTDTQYF. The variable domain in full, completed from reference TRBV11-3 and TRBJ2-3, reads EAGVVQSPRYKIIEKKQPVAFWCNPISGHNTLYWYLQNLGQGPELLIRYENEEAVDDSQLPKDRFSAERLKGVDSTLKIQPAELGDSAVYLCASSLTWRERGTDTQYFGPGTRLTVL.

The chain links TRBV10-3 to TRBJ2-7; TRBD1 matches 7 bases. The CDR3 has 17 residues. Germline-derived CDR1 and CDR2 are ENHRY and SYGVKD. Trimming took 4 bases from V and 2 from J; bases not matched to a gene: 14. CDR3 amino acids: CAISVGPPGTAAYEQYF. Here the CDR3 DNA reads TGTGCCATCAGTGTGGGGCCCCCCGGGACAGCAGCCTACGAGCAGTACTTC.

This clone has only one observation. This chain's CDR3 is CASSLGWGAGNTIYF. CDR3 DNA: TGTGCCAGCAGCTTAGGTTGGGGGGCTGGAAACACCATATATTTT. The J gene is TRBJ1-3, the V gene TRBV7-6; D perhaps matches TRBD1 (5 bases). Between the trimmed V and J ends, which lost 1 base and 2 bases, there was a span of 9 bases. The CDR3 covers 15 residues. Germline CDR1 is SGHVS and CDR2 is FNYEAQ.

Here the CDR3 DNA reads TGCGCCAGCAGCTTGTGGCAGTCAACCTATGGCTACACCTTC. It encodes CASSLWQSTYGYTF. The chain has TRBV5-1 and TRBJ1-2; D uncertain. CDR3 length equals 14 residues. V was pared by 1 base and J by 4 bases, with 11 bases between. CDR1 and CDR2 (germline): SGHRS, YFSETQ.

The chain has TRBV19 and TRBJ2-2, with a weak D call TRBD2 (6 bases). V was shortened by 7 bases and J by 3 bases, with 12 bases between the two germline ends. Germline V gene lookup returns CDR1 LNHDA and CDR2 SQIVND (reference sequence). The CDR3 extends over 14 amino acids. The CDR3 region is CASTRLEDTGELFF. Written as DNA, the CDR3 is TGTGCCAGTACCAGACTAGAGGACACCGGGGAGCTGTTTTTT. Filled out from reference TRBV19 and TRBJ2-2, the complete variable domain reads DGGITQSPKYLFRKEGQNVTLSCEQNLNHDAMYWYRQDPGQGLRLIYYSQIVNDFQKGDIAEGYSVSREKKESFPLTVTSAQKNPTAFYLCASTRLEDTGELFFGEGSRLTVL.

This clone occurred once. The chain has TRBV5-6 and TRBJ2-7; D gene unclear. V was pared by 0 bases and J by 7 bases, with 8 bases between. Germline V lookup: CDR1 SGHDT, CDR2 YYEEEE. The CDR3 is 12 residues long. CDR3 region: CASSLALREQYF. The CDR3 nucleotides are TGTGCCAGCAGCTTGGCCCTTCGGGAGCAGTACTTC.

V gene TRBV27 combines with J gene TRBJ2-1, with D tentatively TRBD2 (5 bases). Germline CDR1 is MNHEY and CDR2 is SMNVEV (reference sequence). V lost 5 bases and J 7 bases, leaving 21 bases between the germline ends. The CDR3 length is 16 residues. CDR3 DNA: TGTGCCAGCAGTGCCAGAATGTCTAGCCCTCGGAATGAGCAGTTCTTC. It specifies CASSARMSSPRNEQFF.

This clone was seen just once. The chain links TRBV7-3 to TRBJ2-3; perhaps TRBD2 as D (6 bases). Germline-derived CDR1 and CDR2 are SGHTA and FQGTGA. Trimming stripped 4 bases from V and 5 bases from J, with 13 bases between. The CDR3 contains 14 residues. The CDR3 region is CASSSGTGVDTQYF. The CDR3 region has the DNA TGTGCCAGCAGCTCCGGGACTGGAGTAGATACGCAGTATTTT.

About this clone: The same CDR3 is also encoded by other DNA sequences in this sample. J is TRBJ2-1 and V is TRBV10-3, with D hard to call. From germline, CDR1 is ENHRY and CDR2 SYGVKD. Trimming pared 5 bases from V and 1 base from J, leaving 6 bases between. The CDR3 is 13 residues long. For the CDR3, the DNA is TGTGCCATCAGTCCCGGGTCCTACAATGAGCAGTTCTTC. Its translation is CAISPGSYNEQFF.

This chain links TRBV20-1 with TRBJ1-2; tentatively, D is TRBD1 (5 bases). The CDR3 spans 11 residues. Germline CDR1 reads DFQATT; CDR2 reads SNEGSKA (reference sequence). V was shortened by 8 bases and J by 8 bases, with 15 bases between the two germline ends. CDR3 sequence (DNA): TGCAGTCTTGGGGGGGGAAACGGCTACACCTTC. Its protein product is CSLGGGNGYTF.

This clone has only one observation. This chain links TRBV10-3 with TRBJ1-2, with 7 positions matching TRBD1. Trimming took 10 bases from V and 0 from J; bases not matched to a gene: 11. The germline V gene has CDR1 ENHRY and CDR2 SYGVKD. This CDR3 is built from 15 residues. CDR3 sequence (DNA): TGTGCCACCACCACGGAGGGACAGACTAACTATGGCTACACCTTC. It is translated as CATTTEGQTNYGYTF.

The CDR3 loop is CASSSPPTSSYEQYF. CDR3 DNA sequence: TGTGCCAGCAGTTCACCACCGACTAGCTCCTACGAGCAGTACTTC. The chain couples TRBV28 to TRBJ2-7; the D gene is possibly TRBD2 (6 bases). CDR3 size: 15 residues. Germline CDR1 and CDR2: MDHEN and SYDVKM. V was pared by 4 bases and J by 0 bases, with 13 bases between.

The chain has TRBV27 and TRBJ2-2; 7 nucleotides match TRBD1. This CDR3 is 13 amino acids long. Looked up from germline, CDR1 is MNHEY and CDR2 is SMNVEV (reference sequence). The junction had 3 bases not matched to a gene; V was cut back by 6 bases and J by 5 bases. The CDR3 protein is CASRLTGTGELFF. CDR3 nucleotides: TGTGCCAGCAGATTGACAGGGACCGGGGAGCTGTTTTTT.

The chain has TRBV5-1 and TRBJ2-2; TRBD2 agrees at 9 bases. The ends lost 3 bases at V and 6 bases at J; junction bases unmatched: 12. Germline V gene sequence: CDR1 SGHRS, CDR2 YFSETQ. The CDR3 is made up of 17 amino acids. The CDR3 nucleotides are TGCGCCAGCAGCTGGGGACGTAGCGGGAGAAAGTCCGGGGAGCTGTTTTTT. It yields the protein CASSWGRSGRKSGELFF.

The CDR3 is CAWSTGSSDTQYF. In nucleotides, the CDR3 is TGTGCCTGGAGTACCGGGAGCTCAGATACGCAGTATTTT. The chain has TRBV30 and TRBJ2-3; tentatively, D is TRBD2 (6 bases). This CDR3 has 13 residues. With 2 bases removed from V and 4 bases from J, the gap between germline ends came to 10 bases. Germline loops: CDR1 GTSNPN, CDR2 SVGIG (reference sequence).

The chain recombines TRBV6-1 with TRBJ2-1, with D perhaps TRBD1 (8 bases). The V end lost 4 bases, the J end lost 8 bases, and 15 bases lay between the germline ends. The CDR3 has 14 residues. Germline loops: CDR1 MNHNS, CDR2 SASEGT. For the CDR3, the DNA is TGTGCCAGCAGTGGTAGGACAGGGAGGGATGAGCAGTTCTTC. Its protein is CASSGRTGRDEQFF.

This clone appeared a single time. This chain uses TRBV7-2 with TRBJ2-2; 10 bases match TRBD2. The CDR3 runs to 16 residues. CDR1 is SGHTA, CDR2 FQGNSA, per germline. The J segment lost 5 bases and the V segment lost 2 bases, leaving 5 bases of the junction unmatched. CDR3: CASSLRLAGVTGELFF. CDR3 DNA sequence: TGTGCCAGCAGCTTAAGGCTAGCGGGAGTTACCGGGGAGCTGTTTTTT. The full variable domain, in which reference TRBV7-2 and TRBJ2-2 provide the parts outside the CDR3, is GAGVSQSPSNKVTEKGKDVELRCDPISGHTALYWYRQSLGQGLEFLIYFQGNSAPDKSGLPSDRFSAERTGGSVSTLTIQRTQQEDSAVYLCASSLRLAGVTGELFFGEGSRLTVL.

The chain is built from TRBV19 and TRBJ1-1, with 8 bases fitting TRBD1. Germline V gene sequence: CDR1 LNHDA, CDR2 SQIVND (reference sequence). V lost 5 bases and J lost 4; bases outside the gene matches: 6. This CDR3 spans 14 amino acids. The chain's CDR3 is CASSPRQGTTEAFF. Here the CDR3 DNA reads TGTGCCAGTAGTCCGCGACAGGGGACCACTGAAGCTTTCTTT.

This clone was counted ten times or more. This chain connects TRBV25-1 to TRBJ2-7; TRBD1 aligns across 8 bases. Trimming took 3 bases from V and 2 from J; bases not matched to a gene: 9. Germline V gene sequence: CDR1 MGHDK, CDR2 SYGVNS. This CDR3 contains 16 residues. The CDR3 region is CASSDLWTGSPYEQYF. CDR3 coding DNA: TGTGCCAGCAGTGATTTGTGGACAGGGTCACCCTACGAGCAGTACTTC.

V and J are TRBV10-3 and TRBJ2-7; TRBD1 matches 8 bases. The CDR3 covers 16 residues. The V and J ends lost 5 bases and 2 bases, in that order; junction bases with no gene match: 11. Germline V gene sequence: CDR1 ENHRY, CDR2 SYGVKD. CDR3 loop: CAISTNARGQTYEQYF. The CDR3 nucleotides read TGTGCCATCAGTACCAATGCCAGGGGGCAAACCTACGAGCAGTACTTC.